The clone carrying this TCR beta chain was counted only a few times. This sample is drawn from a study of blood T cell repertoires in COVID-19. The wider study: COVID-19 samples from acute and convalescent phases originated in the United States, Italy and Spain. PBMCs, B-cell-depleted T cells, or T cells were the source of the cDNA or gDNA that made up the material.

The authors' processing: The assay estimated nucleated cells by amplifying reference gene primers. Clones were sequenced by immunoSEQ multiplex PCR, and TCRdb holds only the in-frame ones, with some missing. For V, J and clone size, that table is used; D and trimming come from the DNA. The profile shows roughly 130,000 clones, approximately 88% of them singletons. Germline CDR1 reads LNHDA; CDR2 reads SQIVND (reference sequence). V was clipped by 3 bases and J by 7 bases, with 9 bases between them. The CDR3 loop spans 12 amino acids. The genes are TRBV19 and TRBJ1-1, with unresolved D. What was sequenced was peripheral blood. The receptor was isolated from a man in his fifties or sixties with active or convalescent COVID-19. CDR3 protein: CASSMRVGEAFF. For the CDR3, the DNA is TGTGCCAGTAGTATGAGGGTTGGTGAAGCTTTCTTT.